Described below is a single T cell receptor (beta chain) sequence and its context. Its antigen remains undetermined. It has no much larger one-base neighbor in the sample; base qualities were not kept. Preparation of the library involved the immunoSEQ multiplex PCR assay. The paper's data handling went like this. A statistical classification framework was built for diagnosing cytomegalovirus status from the catalog of TCR beta chain sequences. In its TCRdb copy, this immuneACCESS table keeps in-frame sequences only and misses some clones. Where compared with another copy, unresolved V genes explain less than half of these, and the others have no known cause. That table gives V, J and clone size, and the DNA gave D and trimming. The sample table holds fewer than 90,000 clones, of which 84% were seen once. The top ten clonotypes cover 12% of the sample. The sample comes from a study of cytomegalovirus exposure and HLA in healthy donors listed by TCRdb under 2017. Study-level background: The 500 to 700 repertoires of the first cohort and the roughly 110 validation repertoires were produced on the same platform, according to a later analysis. The study combined high-throughput TCR immunosequencing, statistical association of individual TCRs with disease status, and machine learning to predict cytomegalovirus infection status. Besides the first cohort of around 700 subjects, a separate validation cohort made up of roughly 130 different subjects was used. The study was designed to test whether signatures of past pathogen exposure could be identified by cataloging public T cell receptors. What the research found in general, with its limitations: The study gave a list of about 150 TCR beta chains associated with cytomegalovirus. Cytomegalovirus status was reported to be diagnosed by the classifier with high specificity and sensitivity in both the original and validation cohorts. A later analysis lacked HLA typing for the validation cohort, so it scored co-occurrence in that cohort across all 120 or so repertoires. A few of the identified cytomegalovirus-associated TCR beta chains were confirmed in vitro to be specific for cytomegalovirus antigens. According to the authors, the approach could potentially be generalized to other disease states and immunological phenotypes. Of the cluster scores, about 94% were above 0 in a later analysis, which found that TCRs clustered in the first cohort also tended to co-occur in the approximately 110 validation repertoires. Across donors, most TCR sequences were observed very rarely, whereas some public TCRs were present in many individuals.

Separate from the approximately 670-subject first cohort, the validation cohort of over 90 subjects was the group to which the donors belonged. Trimmed from V: 3 bases; trimmed from J: 4 bases; junction bases lacking a gene match: 8. As encoded in the germline V gene, CDR1 is SGHRS while CDR2 is YFSETQ. The CDR3 runs 16 amino acids, cysteine and phenylalanine included. This entry keeps only the CDR3 DNA: 48 bases, framed from base 1. This clonotype was sampled from a woman aged 18-29 years in good health and CMV-seropositive. Sequenced: PBMCs. Recombination linked TRBV5-1 to TRBJ2-1, and 9 junction bases match TRBD2. The CDR3 reads CASSWGASGVYNEQFF. In nucleotides, the sequence is TGCGCCAGCAGCTGGGGAGCTAGCGGGGTATACAATGAGCAGTTCTTC.